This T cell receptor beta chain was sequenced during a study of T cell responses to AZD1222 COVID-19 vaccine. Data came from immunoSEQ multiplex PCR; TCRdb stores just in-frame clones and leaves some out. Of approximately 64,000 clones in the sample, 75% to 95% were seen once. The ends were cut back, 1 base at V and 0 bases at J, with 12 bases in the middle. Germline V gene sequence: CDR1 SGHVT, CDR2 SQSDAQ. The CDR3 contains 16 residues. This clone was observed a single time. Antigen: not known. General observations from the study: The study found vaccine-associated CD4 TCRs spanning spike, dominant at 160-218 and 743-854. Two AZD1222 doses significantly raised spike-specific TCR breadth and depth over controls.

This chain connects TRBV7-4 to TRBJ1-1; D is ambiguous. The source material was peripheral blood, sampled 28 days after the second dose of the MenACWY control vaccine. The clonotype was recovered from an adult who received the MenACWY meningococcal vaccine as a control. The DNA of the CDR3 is TGTGCCAGCAGCTTAGATACCCCCCGGCTGAACACTGAAGCTTTCTTT. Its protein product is CASSLDTPRLNTEAFF.